This T cell receptor (beta chain) was found in a study of CD8 T cells in ankylosing spondylitis (dated by TCRdb to between 2016 and 2019). Regarding the research as a whole: The study set out to find disease-linked TCR variants by profiling T cell receptor beta repertoires in ankylosing spondylitis patients and healthy donors. The full study cohort comprised around 23 ankylosing spondylitis patients and about 110 healthy donors. Samples of peripheral blood were taken, and for ankylosing spondylitis patients, synovial fluid was collected as well.

The instrument was an Illumina HiSeq 2500. Quantitative 5'-RACE with molecular barcodes was used to prepare TCR beta libraries. In the authors' own workflow: Disease-linked TCR variants were identified with a new computational method built on a probabilistic model of VDJ rearrangement. TCRdb reran the public reads through fastp at Q25 and MiXCR, keeping productive beta chains. Duplicate CDR3 protein sequences are folded into a single record with the most common DNA and genes. It is TCRdb's table, rather than the study itself, that gives the V and J calls and clone size. The sample has about 390,000 distinct CDR3 sequences on record, about 22% of them singletons. The ten largest clones capture about 15% of the sample. What the work shows at the level of the full study, not this receptor alone: Some of the motif variants had been reported before in the synovial fluid and blood of reactive arthritis patients, a finding that suggests common disease-initiation mechanisms. The disease-linked clones were reported as significantly enriched in matched synovial fluid samples from ankylosing spondylitis patients. A TCR beta motif of about 8 highly homologous amino acid variants appeared characteristic of blood from ankylosing spondylitis patients. A CD8+ phenotype was shown by the disease-linked clones, which were found at relatively low frequencies in peripheral blood.

Concerning this clonotype itself: There is no known antigen for this receptor. No much larger clone is present one base from it, and per-base qualities are unavailable.

From V the trimming removes 3 bases and from J it removes 2 bases, while the gene matches leave 10 bases of the junction unaccounted for. Reading the germline V gene (reference sequence) gives CDR1 PRHDT and CDR2 FYEKMQ. The CDR3 measures 17 amino acids from cysteine to phenylalanine. The sequence is cut down to CDR3 DNA, 51 bases in frame from base 1. This TCR came from a male donor with ankylosing spondylitis. Recombination joined TRBV13 with TRBJ2-3; 8 of the junction bases match TRBD2. Sequencing input: blood, either unsorted or a sorted T cell fraction (not recorded which). CDR3 loop: CASSFESTSGNTDTQYF. The DNA sequence is as follows: TGTGCCAGCAGCTTCGAATCAACTAGCGGAAACACAGATACGCAGTATTTT.